This T cell receptor beta chain derives from a study of cytomegalovirus exposure and HLA in healthy donors. The study, taken as a whole, reports: Analyses of presence and absence presupposed an approximately uniform sequencing depth across donors.

This CDR3 comprises 16 residues. Germline CDR1 SGHRS, CDR2 YFSETQ. V lost 4 bases to trimming and J lost 8 bases; unmatched junction nucleotides: 11. Regarding this clone: Its antigen remains unknown.

A multiplex PCR was run with 60 Vbeta primers and 13 Jbeta primers. Data came from immunoSEQ multiplex PCR; TCRdb stores just in-frame clones and leaves some out. The profile shows some 150,000 clones, 79% of them singletons. V and J are TRBV5-1 and TRBJ2-1, with 11 nucleotides matching TRBD2. The sample taken for sequencing was PBMCs. The sequence came from a man aged 50-59 years in good health and CMV-seropositive. The CDR3 reads CASSLPSSGRRDEQFF. CDR3 in DNA: TGCGCCAGCAGCCTTCCCTCTAGCGGGAGGCGGGATGAGCAGTTCTTC.